The present T cell receptor (beta chain) was sequenced within a study of cytomegalovirus exposure and HLA in healthy donors (dated 2017 in TCRdb). With respect to the entire study: An earlier analysis of some 500 of the donors reported more than 250 Gb of sequence data and roughly 110 million unique TCR beta sequences from about 200 million T cells. The number of donors typed differed by locus, with 629-630 for A, B, C, DRB1 and DQB1, over 500 for DQA1, 600 to 610 for DPA1, and 400 to 490 for DPB1. Of the 398 genotyped donors, more than 75% were placed in the genetic ancestry cluster associated with self-reported Caucasian donors. The study combined high-throughput TCR immunosequencing, statistical association of individual TCRs with disease status, and machine learning to predict cytomegalovirus infection status. All discovery cohort repertoires had been generated on a single sequencing platform. Approximately 300 gigabases of sequencing data and approximately 92 million unique TCR sequences made up an early release that covered about 640 HLA-typed donors. A later genetic analysis took genome-wide SNP genotypes for about 55% of the roughly 700 donors and used that subset as a discovery cohort. An earlier analysis of some 600 of the donors applied high-throughput TCR beta sequencing to assess whether each TCR beta V gene segment acted as functional or pseudogenic. To study patterns of TCR occurrence, a later analysis re-analyzed previously published TCR beta repertoires from several hundred donors and added high-resolution HLA genotyping. Besides the first cohort of approximately 710 subjects, a separate validation cohort made up of roughly 120 different subjects was used. The T cell repertoires of several hundred subjects were profiled by immunosequencing and related to cytomegalovirus serostatus. Roughly 5 DR-DQ haplotypes were handled as single units for association and clustering, since linkage in the cohort was strong. HLA typing covered class I and class II loci at four-digit resolution. Rather than using new phenotypic data, the later analysis identified candidate immune exposures from TCR beta sequences and from how often those sequences occurred across donors. Among 300 to 450 genotyped donors of the cohort, an average of around 240,000 unique TCR beta nucleotide sequences were sequenced per donor, about a sixth of them non-productive. Donor age, sex, ethnicity and CMV serostatus were compiled alongside the repertoire data. The aim of the study was to test whether cataloging public T cell receptors could identify signatures of past pathogen exposure. The full study reports these points: According to a later analysis, TCR association rates differed among HLA loci, with DRB1 alleles showing the most associated TCRs and HLA-C alleles showing the fewest. Because HLA typing was missing for some donors at each locus, association tests included only the typed subset. Strong co-occurrence of HLA alleles, especially DR and DQ, made assigning TCR associations to individual alleles difficult. A later analysis reported that several top co-occurrence clusters appeared linked to parvovirus B19, influenza, CMV and Epstein-Barr virus. Most CMV-associated TCR beta chains appeared to be HLA-restricted in a later analysis, and the HLA associations seemed to be driven largely by CMV exposure. The only immune exposure information available for the cohort was CMV serostatus. Sequencing depth was assumed to be roughly uniform across donors in the presence/absence analyses, though that assumption may not hold. The study listed 150 to 200 TCR beta chains as associated with cytomegalovirus. A cluster of highly shared sequence variants was judged likely to represent a technical artifact of the sequencing pipeline. The authors suggested that the approach could potentially be extended to other disease states and immunological phenotypes. V-gene and J-gene trimming of TCR beta chains was associated with a missense DCLRE1C variant in a later genetic analysis, and the association was replicated in an independent cohort. Cytomegalovirus status was reported to be diagnosed by the classifier with high specificity and sensitivity in both the original and validation cohorts. A further reported finding was that TCR beta sequences accurately predicted the HLA-A and HLA-B alleles for most subjects in the first cohort. In a later analysis, HLA-associated TCR beta chains showed more clonal expansion and lower generation probabilities than non-associated chains that were equally common. Because counts were too low, seventeen rarely observed V segments, including chromosome 9 orphons, were excluded from the earlier analysis of 587 of the donors. Specific HLA alleles were associated with more than 15,000 TCR beta sequences at a false discovery rate of 0.05 in a later analysis. Linkage disequilibrium might explain the correlated functional status among segregating V segments, but an unknown experimental factor could not be excluded. In vitro tests confirmed that a few of the cytomegalovirus-associated TCR beta chains recognize cytomegalovirus antigens. The cohort was sequenced for TCR beta chains only, and without alpha or paired-chain data the features that could be detected were limited. Some IMGT-functional V segments, including TRBV6-2 and TRBV6-3, could not be distinguished by the 87-base-pair reads and were therefore excluded. Most TCR sequences were seen in very few donors, while some public TCRs were found in many individuals. A later genetic analysis reported fewer N-insertions in productive TCRs among donors in an Asian-associated ancestry cluster than the roughly 700-donor mean. In an earlier analysis of fewer than 750 of the donors, most TCR beta V segments were observed in productive rearrangements about 90% or about 30% of the time, broadly matching IMGT annotations.

The cohort was made up of approximately 670 healthy bone marrow donors. Cohort members were all nominally healthy when sampled, although unrecorded immune exposures were likely present. The donor tested CMV seronegative, placing the donor among the 350 or so seronegative members of the cohort. Every donor gave a peripheral blood sample, and the peripheral blood mononuclear cells from that sample were used for TCR beta sequencing. The Qiagen DNeasy Blood Extraction Kit was used to extract genomic DNA from the blood cell samples. Libraries were made using the immunoSEQ multiplex PCR assay. A mixture of 60 forward primers for TCR Vbeta segments and 13 reverse primers for TCR Jbeta segments was used in the multiplex PCR. The CDR3 region of rearranged TCR beta genes was amplified from genomic DNA with a multiplex PCR assay. The amplified TCR beta libraries were sequenced on the Illumina HiSeq System as 87-base-pair reads. In the paper's pipeline: A later analysis counted tens of millions of unique TCR beta chains across the 650 to 700 repertoires, and 10 million to 12 million of these chains were shared by at least two donors. Raw reads were error-corrected and collapsed into unique sequences by a nearest-neighbor algorithm in which closely related sequences were merged to remove PCR and sequencing errors. CDR3 sequences were aligned to IMGT reference sequences to assign V, D and J gene segments. For a sequence to be retained, a match of at least six nucleotides to both a V gene segment and a J gene segment was required. Rearrangements were called productive when the CDR3 lacked stop codons and stayed in frame with V and J; all others were non-productive. Following IMGT convention, CDR3 was defined as the stretch from the second conserved V-encoded cysteine to the conserved J-encoded phenylalanine. Sequences without an unambiguous match to a single V gene segment were excluded from the earlier analysis of a few hundred of the donors. In an earlier analysis of several hundred of the donors, V segments were called functional above 56.7% productive rearrangements and were called segregating when the between-donor standard deviation exceeded 5%. A statistical classification framework was built to diagnose cytomegalovirus status from the catalog of TCR beta chain sequences. In a later analysis, V and J genes were assigned by comparing TCR nucleotide sequences against IMGT/GENE-DB human TR gene sequences. A later analysis assigned CDR3 sequences and most-parsimonious VDJ recombination scenarios with the TCRdist pipeline. In a later analysis, every TCR beta chain was defined by the combination of its CDR3 amino acid sequence and its V-gene family, and reads without a unique V-gene family were dropped. A later analysis removed 600 or so highly shared, low-generation-probability nucleotide sequences to deal with suspected cross-contamination and a sequencing artifact. In a later analysis, a clonal expansion index for each public chain was calculated from normalized within-repertoire ranks of inferred template counts. Generation probabilities in a later analysis came from a VDJ recombination model fitted to out-of-frame rearrangements, and those results were checked against IGoR. In a later analysis, hypergeometric tests were used to score TCR-TCR, TCR-HLA and TCR-CMV co-occurrence, with a repertoire-size bias correction applied to TCR pairs. To estimate false discovery rates, a later analysis permuted the HLA or CMV assignments 20 times. In a later analysis, co-occurring TCRs were grouped using DBSCAN, with TCRdist sequence similarity added in when clustering inside HLA-allele-positive subsets. Co-occurrence clustering excluded repertoires with fewer than 30,000 or more than 120,000 public chains, plus five with anomalous nucleotide sharing. TCRdb limited this immuneACCESS table to in-frame rearrangements with V and J called. A share of clones is missing; checked studies link under half to unresolved V genes, and the rest is unexplained. The V and J calls and the clone size are those of that table, but D and trimming were determined from the DNA. The table for this sample lists tens of thousands of clones. The top ten constitute 1.4% to 1.5% of the sample.

The CDR3 goes from the cysteine to the phenylalanine over 15 residues. Only the CDR3 part of the read is kept: 45 bases, read in frame from the first base. From the germline V gene, CDR1 is SGHRS and CDR2 is YFSETQ. V is cut by 0 bases and J by 1 base, and the space between the germline ends is 7 bases. About this clone itself: Its antigen remains unidentified.

This receptor was obtained from a woman between 55 and 75 years old in good health and CMV-seronegative. The sequence links TRBV5-1 to TRBJ2-2; a confident D gene designation cannot be given. Sample: PBMCs. The CDR3 region has the sequence CASSLAPRNTGELFF. The DNA reads as follows: TGCGCCAGCAGCTTGGCCCCCCGGAACACCGGGGAGCTGTTTTTT.